This T cell receptor (beta chain) was documented in a study of CD8+ T cells in alopecia areata. Study-wide background: Tofacitinib administration persisted for 6 to 18 months, succeeded by 6 months off drug.

Treatment specified: oral pan-JAK inhibitor, 5-10 mg twice daily. Punch biopsies of lesional scalp, plus peripheral blood, were taken from alopecia areata patients. On this clone itself: What it recognizes is unknown.

Isolated RNA was reverse transcribed into cDNA used as the sequencing template. Sequencing used immunoSEQ multiplex PCR; TCRdb keeps in-frame clones, though not all of them. The sample holds 85,000 to 110,000 clones, 85% to 90% seen once. Study-wide points: Elevated clonality characterized lesional scalp relative to normal scalp, particularly in alopecia totalis/universalis.

The receptor was derived from a human donor with alopecia areata. The sample here was CD8+ T cells sorted from blood, taken around week 34, from a patient treated with tofacitinib.

Here the CDR3 DNA reads TGTGCCAGCAGCTTTTATAGCTCCTACAATGAGCAGTTCTTC. Amino acid sequence: CASSFYSSYNEQFF. The rearrangement links TRBV11-2 to TRBJ2-1; no firm D call. Germline CDR1 and CDR2: SGHAT and FQNNGV. V gave up 3 bases and J gave up 0 bases, with 6 bases separating them. The CDR3 sequence is 14 residues long. Supplemented by reference TRBV11-2 and TRBJ2-1, the full variable domain reads EAGVAQSPRYKIIEKRQSVAFWCNPISGHATLYWYQQILGQGPKLLIQFQNNGVVDDSQLPKDRFSAERLKGVDSTLKIQPAKLEDSAVYLCASSFYSSYNEQFFGPGTRLTVL.